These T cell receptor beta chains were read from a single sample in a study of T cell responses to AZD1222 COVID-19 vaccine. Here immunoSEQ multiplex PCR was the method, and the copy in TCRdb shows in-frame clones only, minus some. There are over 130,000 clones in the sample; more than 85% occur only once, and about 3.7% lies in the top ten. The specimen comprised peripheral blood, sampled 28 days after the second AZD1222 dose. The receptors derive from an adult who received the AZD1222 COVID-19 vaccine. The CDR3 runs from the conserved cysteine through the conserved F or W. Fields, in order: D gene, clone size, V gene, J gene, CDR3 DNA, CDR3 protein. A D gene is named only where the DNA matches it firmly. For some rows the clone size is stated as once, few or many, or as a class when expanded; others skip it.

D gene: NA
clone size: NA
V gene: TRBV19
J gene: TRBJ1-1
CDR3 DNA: TGTGCCAGTAGTGCCCAGCTAGGAGTGAACACTGAAGCTTTCTTT
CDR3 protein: CASSAQLGVNTEAFF

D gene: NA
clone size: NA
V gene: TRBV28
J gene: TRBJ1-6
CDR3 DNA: TGTGCCAGCAGTTTAGCCCCAGGGGTGGGTTCACCCCTCCACTTT
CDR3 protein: CASSLAPGVGSPLHF

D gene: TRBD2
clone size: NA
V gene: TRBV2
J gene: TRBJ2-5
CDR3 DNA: TGTGCCAGCAGGGAGACTAGCGCAACAGTTGAGACCCAGTACTTC
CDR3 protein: CASRETSATVETQYF

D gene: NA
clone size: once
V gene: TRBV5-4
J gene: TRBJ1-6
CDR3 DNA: TGTGCCAGCAGCTCGTGGGGTGGCCTTTATAATTCACCCCTCCACTTT
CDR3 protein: CASSSWGGLYNSPLHF

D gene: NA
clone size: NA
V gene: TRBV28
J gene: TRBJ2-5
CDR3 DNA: TGTGCCAGCAGTTTGCGGCGTCCACACCCTCAAGAGACCCAGTACTTC
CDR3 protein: CASSLRRPHPQETQYF

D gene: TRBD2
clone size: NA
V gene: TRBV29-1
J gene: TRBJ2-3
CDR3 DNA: TGCAGCGTTGAGGGGAGCGGGAACGGGGGCACAGATACGCAGTATTTT
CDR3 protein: CSVEGSGNGGTDTQYF

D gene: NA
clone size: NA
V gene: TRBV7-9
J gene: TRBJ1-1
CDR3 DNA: TGTGCCAGCAGCGATAACCGGAGACAGGCGGGGGCTTTCTTT
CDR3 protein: CASSDNRRQAGAFF

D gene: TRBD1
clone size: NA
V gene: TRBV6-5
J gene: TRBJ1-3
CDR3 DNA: TGTGCCAGCAGTTACAGGGGGCAAAGAAACACCATATATTTT
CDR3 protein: CASSYRGQRNTIYF

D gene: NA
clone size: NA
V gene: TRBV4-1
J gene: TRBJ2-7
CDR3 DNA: TGCGCCAGCAGCCAAGATCCGGCAGGGAAGAGTGTGAAGCAGTACTTC
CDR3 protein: CASSQDPAGKSVKQYF

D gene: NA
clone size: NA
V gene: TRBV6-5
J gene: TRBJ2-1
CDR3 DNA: TGTGCCAGCGTGGATATATACAATGAGCAGTTCTTC
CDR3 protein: CASVDIYNEQFF

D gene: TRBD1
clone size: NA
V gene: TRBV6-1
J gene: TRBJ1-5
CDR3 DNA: TGTGCCAGCAGTAGACAGGGGAATCAGCCCCAGCATTTT
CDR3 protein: CASSRQGNQPQHF

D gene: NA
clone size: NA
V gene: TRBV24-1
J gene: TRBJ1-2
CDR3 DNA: TGTGCCACCAGCGAAGGAGTTAACTATGGCTACACCTTC
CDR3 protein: CATSEGVNYGYTF

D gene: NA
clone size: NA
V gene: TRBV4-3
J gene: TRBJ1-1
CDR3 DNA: TGCGCCAGCAGCCAAGAGACGGCGAACACTGAAGCTTTCTTT
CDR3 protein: CASSQETANTEAFF

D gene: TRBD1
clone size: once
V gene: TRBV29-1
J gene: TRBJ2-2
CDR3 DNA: TGCAGCTTCCGGGACAGGGGGACCGGGGAGCTGTTTTTT
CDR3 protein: CSFRDRGTGELFF

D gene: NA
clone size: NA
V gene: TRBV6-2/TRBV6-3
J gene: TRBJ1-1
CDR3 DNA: TGTGCCAGCAGTTACCCGACTAGGAACACTGAAGCTTTCTTT
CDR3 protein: CASSYPTRNTEAFF

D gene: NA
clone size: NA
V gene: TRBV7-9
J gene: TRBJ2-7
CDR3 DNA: TGTGCCAGCAGCTCCGAGAGTTGGTCGGACGAGCAGTACTTC
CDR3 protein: CASSSESWSDEQYF

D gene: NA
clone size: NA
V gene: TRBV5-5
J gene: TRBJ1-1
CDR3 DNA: TGTGCCAGCAGCTTGGGGGGTATGAACACTGAAGCTTTCTTT
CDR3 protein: CASSLGGMNTEAFF

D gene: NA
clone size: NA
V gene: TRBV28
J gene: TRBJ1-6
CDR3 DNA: TGTGCCAGCAGAAACAGCGTCGGGACGGGTAATTCACCCCTCCACTTT
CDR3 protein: CASRNSVGTGNSPLHF

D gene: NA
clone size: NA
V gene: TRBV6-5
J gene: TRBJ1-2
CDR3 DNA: TGTGCCAGCAGTTATACCGCAGGACACTATGGCTACACCTTC
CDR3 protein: CASSYTAGHYGYTF

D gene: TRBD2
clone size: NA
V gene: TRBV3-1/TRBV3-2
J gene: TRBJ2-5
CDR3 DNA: TGTGCCAGCAGCCAAGTTTTGGCTAGCGGGATAGAGACCCAGTACTTC
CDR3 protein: CASSQVLASGIETQYF

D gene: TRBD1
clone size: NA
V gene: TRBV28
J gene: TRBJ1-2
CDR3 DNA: TGTGCCAGCAGATTTAGGGGGCGCGTGGATGGCTACACCTTC
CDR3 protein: CASRFRGRVDGYTF

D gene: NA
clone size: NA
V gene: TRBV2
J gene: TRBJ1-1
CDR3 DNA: TGTGCCAGCAGTGCACTGAACACTGAAGCTTTCTTT
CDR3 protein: CASSALNTEAFF

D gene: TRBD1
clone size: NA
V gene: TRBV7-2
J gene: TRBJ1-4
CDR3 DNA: TGTGCCAGCAGCTTATTACCGGGACAGGCGAGTGAAAAACTGTTTTTT
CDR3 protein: CASSLLPGQASEKLFF

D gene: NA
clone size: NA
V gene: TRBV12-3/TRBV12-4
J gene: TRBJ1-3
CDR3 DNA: TGTGCCAGCAGCCCAGAGATTGGAAACACCATATATTTT
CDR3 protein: CASSPEIGNTIYF

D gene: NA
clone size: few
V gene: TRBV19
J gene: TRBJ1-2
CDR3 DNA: TGTGCCAGTAGTGACAGATCGGAACCTGGCTACACCTTC
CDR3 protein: CASSDRSEPGYTF

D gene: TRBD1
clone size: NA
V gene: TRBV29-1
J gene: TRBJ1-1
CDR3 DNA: TGCAGCGTTCGACAGGGGGGCACTGAAGCTTTCTTT
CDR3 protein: CSVRQGGTEAFF

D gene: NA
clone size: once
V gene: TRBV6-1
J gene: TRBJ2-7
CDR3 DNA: TGTGCCAGCAGTGAGTCAGGCGCTTCCTACGAGCAGTACTTC
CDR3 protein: CASSESGASYEQYF

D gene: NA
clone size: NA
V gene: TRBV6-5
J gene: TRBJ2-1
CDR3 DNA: TGTGCCAGCAGTTACTCGGTGGGGGAGCGTTACAATGAGCAGTTCTTC
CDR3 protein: CASSYSVGERYNEQFF

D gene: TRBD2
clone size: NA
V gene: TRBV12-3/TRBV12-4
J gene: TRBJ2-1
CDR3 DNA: TGTGCCAGCAGTCCCGGACTAGCGGGATCGGAGTTCTTC
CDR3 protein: CASSPGLAGSEFF

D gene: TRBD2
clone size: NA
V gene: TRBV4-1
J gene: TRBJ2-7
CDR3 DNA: TGCGCCAGCAGCCCGGCGGCTAGCGGGATGACCTACGAGCAGTACTTC
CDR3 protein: CASSPAASGMTYEQYF

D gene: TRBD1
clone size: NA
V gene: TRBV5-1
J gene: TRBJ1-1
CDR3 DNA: TGCGCCAGCAGAGGGGGACAGGCTGAAGCTTTCTTT
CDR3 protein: CASRGGQAEAFF

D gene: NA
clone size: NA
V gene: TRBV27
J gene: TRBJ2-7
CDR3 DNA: TGTGCCAGCAGTTTAAGACCCCAAGCTGAATACGAGCAGTACTTC
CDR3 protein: CASSLRPQAEYEQYF

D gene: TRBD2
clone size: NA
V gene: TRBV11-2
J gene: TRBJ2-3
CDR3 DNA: TGTGCCAGCAGCTCGGGACTAGCGGGAGATACGCAGTATTTT
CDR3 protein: CASSSGLAGDTQYF

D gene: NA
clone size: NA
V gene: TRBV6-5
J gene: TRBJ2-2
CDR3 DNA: TGTGCCAGCAGTTCCGTAGGGACGAACACCGGGGAGCTGTTTTTT
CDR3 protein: CASSSVGTNTGELFF

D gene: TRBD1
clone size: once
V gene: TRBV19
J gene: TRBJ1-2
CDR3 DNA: TGTGCCAGTAGTATAGCCCGGGACAGCCGTTGGATAGATGGCTACACCTTC
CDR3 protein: CASSIARDSRWIDGYTF

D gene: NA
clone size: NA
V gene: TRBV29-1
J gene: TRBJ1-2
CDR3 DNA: TGCAGCGTTGAAGTCCAGGGTCATGGCTACACCTTC
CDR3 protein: CSVEVQGHGYTF

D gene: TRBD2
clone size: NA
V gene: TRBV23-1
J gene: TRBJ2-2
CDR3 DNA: TGCGCCAGCAGTCAGAGACAGACGTTAGCGGGAGCCACTGTAGACACCGGGGAGCTGTTTTTT
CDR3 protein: CASSQRQTLAGATVDTGELFF

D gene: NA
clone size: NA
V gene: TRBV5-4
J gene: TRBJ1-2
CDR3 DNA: TGTGCCAGCAGCTTGACACTTAACTATGGCTACACCTTC
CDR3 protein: CASSLTLNYGYTF

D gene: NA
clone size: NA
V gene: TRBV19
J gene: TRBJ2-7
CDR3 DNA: TGTGCCAGTAGTATGTCGACAGAAAAGCAGTACTTC
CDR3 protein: CASSMSTEKQYF

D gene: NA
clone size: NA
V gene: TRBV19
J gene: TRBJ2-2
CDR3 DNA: TGTGCCAGTAGTATAGTTGCGGGGGCCGCGAACACCGGGGAGCTGTTTTTT
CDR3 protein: CASSIVAGAANTGELFF

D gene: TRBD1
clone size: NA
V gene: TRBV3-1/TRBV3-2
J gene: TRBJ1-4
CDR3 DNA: TGTGCCAGCAGCCCCGGGACAGGGAATGAAAAACTGTTTTTT
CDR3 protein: CASSPGTGNEKLFF

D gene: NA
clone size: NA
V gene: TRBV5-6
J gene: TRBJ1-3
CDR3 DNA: TGTGCCAGCAGCTTATTGATAACCTCTGGAAACACCATATATTTT
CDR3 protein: CASSLLITSGNTIYF

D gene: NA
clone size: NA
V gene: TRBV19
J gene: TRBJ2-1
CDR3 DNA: TGTGCCAGTAGCCTGGACGGTTACAATGAGCAGTTCTTC
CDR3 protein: CASSLDGYNEQFF

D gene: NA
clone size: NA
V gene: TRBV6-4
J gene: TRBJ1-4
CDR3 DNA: TGTGCCAGCACCCCACGTGCGGGGGCTGGAGAAAAACTGTTTTTT
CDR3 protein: CASTPRAGAGEKLFF

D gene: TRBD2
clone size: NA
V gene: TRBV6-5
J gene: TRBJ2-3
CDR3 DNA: TGTGCCAGCAGAACCCCTCGCGGGAGTTCAGATACGCAGTATTTT
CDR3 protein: CASRTPRGSSDTQYF

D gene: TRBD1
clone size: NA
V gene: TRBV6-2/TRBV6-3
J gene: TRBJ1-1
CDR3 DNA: TGTGCCAGCAGTTTAACAGGGGCTGAAGCTTTCTTT
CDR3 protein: CASSLTGAEAFF

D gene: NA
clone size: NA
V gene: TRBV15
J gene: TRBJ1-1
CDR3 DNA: TGTGCCACCAGCAGAGAGGGTGGGGAAGCTTTCTTT
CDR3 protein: CATSREGGEAFF

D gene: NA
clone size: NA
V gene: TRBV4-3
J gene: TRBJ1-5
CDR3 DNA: TGCGCCAGCAGCCAAGATGTCGGTCAGCCCCAGCATTTT
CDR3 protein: CASSQDVGQPQHF

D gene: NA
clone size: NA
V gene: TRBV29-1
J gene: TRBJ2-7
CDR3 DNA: TGCAGCGTTAGCAAGTCCTCCTACGAGCAGTACTTC
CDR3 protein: CSVSKSSYEQYF

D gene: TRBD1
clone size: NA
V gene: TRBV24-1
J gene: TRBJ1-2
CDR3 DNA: TGTGCCACCAGTGATGAAGGGGACAGGGATGGCTACACCTTC
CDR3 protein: CATSDEGDRDGYTF

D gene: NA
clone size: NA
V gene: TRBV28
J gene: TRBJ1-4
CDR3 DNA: TGTGCCAGCAGTTTAGGACAGCGCGAAAAACTGTTTTTT
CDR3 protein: CASSLGQREKLFF

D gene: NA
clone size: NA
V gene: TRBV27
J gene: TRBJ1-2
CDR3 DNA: TGTGCCAGCAGTCCTCTGGGGATGGCGGGTAACTATGGCTACACCTTC
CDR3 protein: CASSPLGMAGNYGYTF

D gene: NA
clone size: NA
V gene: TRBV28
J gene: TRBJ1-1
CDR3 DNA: TGTGCCAGCAGTTTAAGCGGGCAGAACACTGAAGCTTTCTTT
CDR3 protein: CASSLSGQNTEAFF

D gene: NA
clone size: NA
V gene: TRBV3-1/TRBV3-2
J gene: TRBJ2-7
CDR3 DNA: TGTGCCAGCAGCCAAGGTTTGGCCTACGAGCAGTACTTC
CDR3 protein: CASSQGLAYEQYF

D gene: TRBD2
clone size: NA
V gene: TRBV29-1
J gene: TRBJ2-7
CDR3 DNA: TGCAGCGTTGGACGGTTTGGGCTAGCGGGAACCTACGAGCAGTACTTC
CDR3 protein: CSVGRFGLAGTYEQYF

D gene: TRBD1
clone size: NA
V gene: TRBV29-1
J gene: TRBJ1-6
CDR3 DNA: TGCAGCGTCATGTATGACAGGGCCTCACCCCTCCACTTT
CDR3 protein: CSVMYDRASPLHF

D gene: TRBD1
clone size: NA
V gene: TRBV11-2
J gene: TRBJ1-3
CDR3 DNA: TGTGCCAGCAGCCGTACAGGGGGCCTATACTCTGGAAACACCATATATTTT
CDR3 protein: CASSRTGGLYSGNTIYF

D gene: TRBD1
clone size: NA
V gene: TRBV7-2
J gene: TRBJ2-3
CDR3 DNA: TGTGCCAGCAGCTTCACATTGACAGGGTTAGCGGATACGCAGTATTTT
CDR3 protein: CASSFTLTGLADTQYF